One sample yielded the 8 T cell receptor beta chains listed below, sequenced in a study of T cells in localized non-small cell lung cancer (dated by TCRdb to the early 2020s). Libraries were constructed by the immunoSEQ multiplex PCR assay. The immuneACCESS repertoire file appears here via TCRdb, limited to in-frame rearrangements. These files lack a portion of the clones; in checked studies, under half of the deficit traces to unresolved V genes, and the cause of the others is not known. The sample contains about 33,000 clones, roughly nine tenths of them found a single time. Clones ranked in the top ten supply 5.5% to 6% of the sample. Sequenced here: PBMCs, sampled before any cancer treatment. The receptors originated from a man between 40 and 69 years old with stage II lung adenocarcinoma.

The gene calls are TRBV4-1 and TRBJ1-1; D may be TRBD1 (5 bases). CDR1 is MGHRA, CDR2 YSYEKL, per germline. CDR3 length: 17 amino acids. With 4 bases removed from V and 2 bases from J, the gap between germline ends came to 20 bases. The CDR3 spells CASSPTNSGGVNTEAFF. The CDR3, as DNA: TGCGCCAGCAGCCCAACGAACTCTGGAGGGGTCAACACTGAAGCTTTCTTT.

The genes are TRBV6-1 and TRBJ2-3, with 8 bases lining up with TRBD1. The CDR3 contains 15 residues. CDR1 and CDR2 from the germline V gene are MNHNS and SASEGT. Trimming removed 3 bases from V and 4 bases from J; junction bases left unmatched: 6. In nucleotides, the CDR3 is TGTGCCAGCAGTGAGACTTGGACAGGGTCAGATACGCAGTATTTT. Protein sequence: CASSETWTGSDTQYF.

The rearrangement links TRBV10-3 to TRBJ2-6; 7 bases fit TRBD1. The germline V gene encodes CDR1 ENHRY and CDR2 SYGVKD. Unmatched junction bases numbered 15, after V lost 3 bases and J lost 1 base. The CDR3 loop spans 20 amino acids. The CDR3 DNA reads TGTGCCATCAGTGAACAGGGGCCCCTCGCCAACAGGTCTGGGGCCAACGTCCTGACTTTC. Residues: CAISEQGPLANRSGANVLTF.

In this sample, this clone turned up once. V usage is TRBV11-2 and J usage is TRBJ2-1; 7 positions agree with TRBD2. V trimming: 1 base; J trimming: 3 bases; junction bases outside the gene matches: 3. This CDR3 region has 15 residues. Germline lookup yields CDR1 SGHAT and CDR2 FQNNGV. The CDR3 spells CASSLGLAGYNEQFF. CDR3 in DNA: TGTGCCAGCAGCTTAGGATTAGCGGGCTACAATGAGCAGTTCTTC.

The V call is TRBV4-2, the J call TRBJ2-4; no reliable D call. This CDR3 is built from 17 residues. Germline V CDR1 and CDR2: LGHNA, YNFKEQ. Trimming removed 1 base from V and 0 bases from J, with 13 bases in between. CDR3 bases: TGTGCCAGCAGCCAAGGGGGAACTACTCTAGCCAAAAACATTCAGTACTTC. Translation gives CASSQGGTTLAKNIQYF.

This clone was recorded a few times. CDR3: CASSVEPGLTTQYF. CDR3 DNA: TGTGCCAGCAGCGTAGAGCCTGGCTTGACGACCCAGTACTTC. The chain couples TRBV9 to TRBJ2-5; no reliable D call. The CDR3 extends over 14 amino acids. Per germline, CDR1 SGDLS and CDR2 YYNGEE. Trimming left V 0 bases short and J 7 bases short, with 13 bases between.

This chain joins TRBV10-3 and TRBJ2-1, with D possibly being TRBD2 (6 bases). Trimming removed 9 bases at V and 4 bases at J, with 25 bases between. In germline, CDR1 is ENHRY, CDR2 SYGVKD. This CDR3 contains 17 residues. This CDR3 is CAIGQRGLRLGYNEQFF. The CDR3 region has the DNA TGTGCCATAGGACAAAGGGGCTTGAGACTAGGGTACAATGAGCAGTTCTTC.

This rearrangement joins TRBV25-1 to TRBJ2-4; TRBD2 might be the D (6 bases). Germline V gives CDR1 MGHDK, CDR2 SYGVNS. Between the trimmed V and J ends, which lost 2 bases and 0 bases, there was a span of 14 bases. The CDR3 totals 17 residues. CDR3 bases: TGTGCCAGCAGTGAAGGCGGGGCAGGGCTAGCCAAAAACATTCAGTACTTC. Translating gives CASSEGGAGLAKNIQYF.